What follows are 22 T cell receptor beta chains derived from one specimen sequenced in a study of blood T cell repertoires in COVID-19. Generated by immunoSEQ multiplex PCR, the TCRdb table keeps only in-frame clones and is missing some. Of 150,000 to 200,000 clones in the sample, just under 90% were seen once. Sequences were obtained from peripheral blood. These receptors were collected from a woman under 30 who had recovered from COVID-19.

This clone was found a few times. The gene calls are TRBV19 and TRBJ1-6, with 10 bases matching TRBD1. V dropped 5 bases and J dropped 7; count of bases not matched to a gene: 5. Germline loops: CDR1 LNHDA, CDR2 SQIVND (reference sequence). The CDR3 contains 15 residues. CDR3 nucleotides: TGTGCCAGTAGTTTCGGGACAGGGGTAAATTCACCCCTCCACTTT. This codes for CASSFGTGVNSPLHF. Together with reference TRBV19 and TRBJ1-6, the CDR3 gives the full variable domain: DGGITQSPKYLFRKEGQNVTLSCEQNLNHDAMYWYRQDPGQGLRLIYYSQIVNDFQKGDIAEGYSVSREKKESFPLTVTSAQKNPTAFYLCASSFGTGVNSPLHFGNGTRLTVT.

The CDR3 DNA follows: TGTGCCAGCAGCCAAGGGGCAGGATTGGTGGAAGAGACCCAGTACTTC. It codes for CASSQGAGLVEETQYF. The chain carries TRBV3-1 (or the pseudogene TRBV3-2) and TRBJ2-5; no clear D. CDR1 and CDR2 from the germline V gene are LGHDT and YNNKEL (reference sequence). This CDR3 is 16 amino acids long. Trimming shortened V by 1 base and J by 3 bases, and 15 bases separated the two germline ends.

The count of this clone is one. The chain employs TRBV11-2 and TRBJ2-1; D unclear. V lost 4 bases and J lost 6, with 13 bases in between. CDR3 length equals 14 residues. Germline values: CDR1 SGHAT, CDR2 FQNNGV. The CDR3 sequence: CASSSNRPGNEQFF. As DNA, the CDR3 is TGTGCCAGCAGCTCCAACCGCCCGGGCAATGAGCAGTTCTTC. The complete variable domain, with remaining parts taken from reference TRBV11-2 and TRBJ2-1, reads EAGVAQSPRYKIIEKRQSVAFWCNPISGHATLYWYQQILGQGPKLLIQFQNNGVVDDSQLPKDRFSAERLKGVDSTLKIQPAKLEDSAVYLCASSSNRPGNEQFFGPGTRLTVL.

The chain has TRBV2 and TRBJ1-5; tentatively, D is TRBD1 (6 bases). CDR1 and CDR2 (germline): SNHLY, FYNNEI. V was shortened by 7 bases and J by 9 bases, with 16 bases between the two germline ends. CDR3 length: 13 amino acids. The CDR3 loop is CASTGEGSAPQHF. The CDR3 DNA sequence: TGTGCCAGCACAGGGGAGGGGTCCGCGCCCCAGCATTTT.

The chain has TRBV11-2 and TRBJ1-2; D not resolved. CDR3 length: 17 amino acids. CDR1 SGHAT and CDR2 FQNNGV come from the germline V gene. V was trimmed by 2 bases and J by 8 bases, leaving 24 bases between them. Here the CDR3 reads CASSLSLSTSYPGGYTF. The DNA of the CDR3 is TGTGCCAGCAGCTTATCGCTCAGCACTTCCTATCCAGGAGGCTACACCTTC.

CDR3 region: CASSLVRGMNTEAFF. CDR3 bases: TGTGCCAGCAGCTTGGTGAGGGGGATGAACACTGAAGCTTTCTTT. The chain has TRBV5-6 and TRBJ1-1, with D maybe TRBD1 (6 bases). Per germline, CDR1 SGHDT and CDR2 YYEEEE. CDR3 size: 15 residues. Trimming shortened V by 0 bases and J by 0 bases, and 9 bases separated the two germline ends.

J is TRBJ1-4 and V is TRBV27, with unresolved D. Germline V gene lookup returns CDR1 MNHEY and CDR2 SMNVEV (reference sequence). CDR3 length: 14 residues. With 6 bases removed from V and 8 bases from J, the gap between germline ends came to 16 bases. CDR3 sequence (DNA): TGTGCCAGCAGAAAACCGGGATTGAGGGAAAAACTGTTTTTT. It is translated as CASRKPGLREKLFF.

This chain links TRBV7-8 with TRBJ2-1; possibly TRBD2 for D (6 bases). This CDR3 contains 15 residues. V was clipped by 4 bases and J by 4 bases, with 14 bases between them. Germline assignment: CDR1 SGHVS and CDR2 FQNEAQ. CDR3 region: CASSSRREMYNEQFF. DNA of the CDR3: TGTGCCAGCAGCTCCCGGAGGGAAATGTACAATGAGCAGTTCTTC. The whole variable domain, filled in from reference TRBV7-8 and TRBJ2-1, reads GAGVSQSPRYKVAKRGQDVALRCDPISGHVSLFWYQQALGQGPEFLTYFQNEAQLDKSGLPSDRFFAERPEGSVSTLKIQRTQQEDSAVYLCASSSRREMYNEQFFGPGTRLTVL.

The chain joins TRBV7-3 to TRBJ2-2; TRBD2 matches at 7 bases. The CDR3 totals 15 residues. The trim removed 5 bases at V and 2 bases at J, leaving 5 bases unmatched. CDR1 is SGHTA, CDR2 FQGTGA, per germline. The CDR3 DNA follows: TGTGCCAGCAGCCCTAGCGGACCTAACACCGGGGAGCTGTTTTTT. It codes for CASSPSGPNTGELFF.

This chain joins TRBV3-1 (or the pseudogene TRBV3-2) and TRBJ1-1, with 7 bases matching TRBD1. The germline gives CDR1 LGHDT, CDR2 YNNKEL (reference sequence). The CDR3 spans 13 residues. V trimming: 4 bases; J trimming: 7 bases; junction bases outside the gene matches: 6. The CDR3 bases are TGTGCCAGCAGCCCCCACCGGGACAGTGAAGCTTTCTTT. This codes for CASSPHRDSEAFF.

Here the CDR3 DNA reads TGTGCCAGGACAAAACTAGCGTACGAGCAGTACGTC. Its translation is CARTKLAYEQYV. This chain uses TRBV18 with TRBJ2-7; 7 bases line up with TRBD2. Germline CDR1 is KGHSH and CDR2 is LQKENI. The V segment lost 9 bases and the J segment 4 bases; nucleotides outside the gene matches: 6. The CDR3 runs 12 residues.

The chain joins TRBV7-2 to TRBJ1-3, with a possible D match to TRBD1 (5 bases). Trimming took off 1 base at V and 0 bases at J, with 16 bases between the two ends. CDR3 length: 18 amino acids. CDR1 and CDR2 (germline): SGHTA, FQGNSA. Here the CDR3 reads CASSLGRRVLFSGNTIYF. The CDR3 DNA reads TGTGCCAGCAGCTTAGGTCGCAGGGTGCTTTTCTCTGGAAACACCATATATTTT.

This clone occurred once. The V gene is TRBV5-1, the J gene TRBJ2-7, with D maybe TRBD2 (6 bases). The germline V gene encodes CDR1 SGHRS and CDR2 YFSETQ. Trimming pared 4 bases from V and 3 bases from J, leaving 11 bases between. The CDR3 covers 13 residues. CDR3 residues: CASSPRENYEQYF. The CDR3 DNA follows: TGCGCCAGCAGCCCGCGGGAAAACTACGAGCAGTACTTC.

The chain is built from TRBV25-1 and TRBJ2-2; D gene ambiguous. The germline V gene has CDR1 MGHDK and CDR2 SYGVNS. Trimming left V 1 base short and J 1 base short, with 10 bases between. CDR3 size: 16 residues. The CDR3 region is CASSEFRSGNTGELFF. The CDR3 DNA sequence: TGTGCCAGCAGTGAATTCAGGTCAGGGAACACCGGGGAGCTGTTTTTT.

The rearrangement links TRBV6-5 to TRBJ2-7; D is ambiguous. V was cut by 3 bases and J by 3 bases, with 12 bases left in between. The germline CDR1 and CDR2 sequences are MNHEY and SVGAGI. The CDR3 runs to 14 residues. This chain's CDR3 is CASSYLSSYYEQYF. In DNA, the CDR3 is TGTGCCAGCAGTTATCTTTCCTCCTACTACGAGCAGTACTTC.

The rearrangement uses TRBV18 and TRBJ1-2; 9 bases fit TRBD1. The V gene's germline CDR1 is KGHSH and CDR2 LQKENI. The CDR3 runs 16 residues. Germline trimming cut 4 bases from V and 4 bases from J; bases unmatched to any gene: 10. CDR3 nucleotide sequence: TGTGCCAGCTCACAAATCCCCGGGACAGGGACCTATGGCTACACCTTC. Translation gives CASSQIPGTGTYGYTF.

DNA for the CDR3: TGTGCCAGCAGTTACTCCAAAGTAGCGGGGGAGTACGAGCAGTACTTC. Translating gives CASSYSKVAGEYEQYF. V gene TRBV6-2 or TRBV6-3 combines with J gene TRBJ2-7; 9 bases are shared with TRBD2. The ends lost 0 bases at V and 4 bases at J; junction bases unmatched: 7. The V gene's germline CDR1 is MNHEY and CDR2 SVGEGT. The CDR3 runs to 16 residues.

A note on this clone: One junction end does not reproduce the germline sequence, and a read error may be involved. The chain joins TRBV10-3 to TRBJ1-2; D possibly corresponds to TRBD1 (5 bases). The CDR3 extends over 11 amino acids. Germline V gene data show CDR1 as ENHRY and CDR2 as SYGVKD. The CDR3 loop is CAISESDTVYF. The CDR3 DNA sequence: TGTGCCATCAGTGAGTCGGACACCGTTTACTTC.

V usage is TRBV5-8 and J usage is TRBJ2-2, with 9 positions matching TRBD2. CDR3 length equals 16 residues. V shed 4 bases, J shed 0 bases, and the junction held 4 bases outside the gene matches. In germline, CDR1 is SGHTS, CDR2 YDEGEE. DNA for the CDR3: TGTGCCAGCAGCCCGTGGACTAGCGCGAACACCGGGGAGCTGTTTTTT. Amino acids: CASSPWTSANTGELFF.

The chain uses TRBV14 and TRBJ2-7; D is ambiguous. CDR1 SGHDN and CDR2 FVKESK come from the germline V gene. The CDR3 totals 12 residues. V lost 1 base to trimming and J lost 10 bases, with 11 bases between them. The CDR3 DNA is TGTGCCAGCAGCCAAGCTTCACTGTATCAGTACTTC. Its protein product is CASSQASLYQYF.

The V and J genes are TRBV6-2 or TRBV6-3 and TRBJ2-7; D might be TRBD1 (6 bases). V lost 4 bases to trimming and J lost 2 bases, with 21 bases between them. This CDR3 region has 17 residues. Germline CDR1 and CDR2: MNHEY and SVGEGT. The CDR3 sequence is CASSSIRQAKMTYEQYF. DNA of the CDR3: TGTGCCAGCAGTTCCATTCGACAGGCTAAGATGACCTACGAGCAGTACTTC.

The gene calls are TRBV29-1 and TRBJ2-2, with 7 bases lining up with TRBD1. The V gene end was trimmed by 4 bases and the J gene end by 2 bases; junction bases not matched to a gene: 4. This CDR3 comprises 14 residues. Per germline, CDR1 SQVTM and CDR2 ANQGSEA. Written as DNA, the CDR3 is TGCAGCGTTGGCCGGGACAGCAACACCGGGGAGCTGTTTTTT. Encoded protein: CSVGRDSNTGELFF.